Listed below are T cell receptor beta chains from one sample, sequenced in a study of OX40 agonist ivuxolimab in advanced cancers. Measured with immunoSEQ multiplex PCR; TCRdb has only the in-frame clones, and not every one. Of some 85,000 clones listed, more than 75% are singletons. Sequenced here: CD4+ or CD8+ T cells sorted from blood, sampled in a trial of the OX40 agonist ivuxolimab. Receptor source: an adult with an advanced solid tumor such as melanoma, head and neck, liver or kidney cancer. Both conserved end residues are part of each CDR3. The D gene is left open where the match is weak. A row's size may be missing; if present it is once, few, many or a size class.

j_gene,abundance,v_gene,len,d_gene,CDR3nt,CDR3aa
TRBJ2-5,.,TRBV15,15,.,TGTGCCACCAGCAGAGGGACCCAGCAAGGAGAGACCCAGTACTTC,CATSRGTQQGETQYF
TRBJ2-3,.,TRBV7-9,19,TRBD2,TGTGCCAGCAGCTCCCGGCTAGCGGGAGGGCTTTTGAACACAGATACGCAGTATTTT,CASSSRLAGGLLNTDTQYF
TRBJ2-1,.,TRBV6-6,15,TRBD1,TGTGCCAGCGTAAAATCCGGGACAGGGGGCACTGAGCAGTTCTTC,CASVKSGTGGTEQFF
TRBJ1-3,.,TRBV7-9,12,.,TGTGCCAGCAGCTCCAGCGGGGTCACCATATATTTT,CASSSSGVTIYF
TRBJ2-1,few,TRBV7-9,12,.,TGTGCCAGCACTATAGACCGGGAAGAGCAGTTCTTC,CASTIDREEQFF
TRBJ1-2,.,TRBV7-9,16,.,TGTGCCAGCAGCCCAAAAGGAGGCAGGGGACACTATGGCTACACCTTT,CASSPKGGRGHYGYTF
TRBJ1-5,once,TRBV4-1,18,TRBD1,TGCGCCAGCAGCCAAGACCCCCGGGACAGGGGGAGCAATCAGCCCCAGCATTTT,CASSQDPRDRGSNQPQHF
TRBJ2-2,.,TRBV11-2,17,.,TGTGCCAGCACCCCACGGCCGGGAGAACCGAACACCGGGGAGCTGTTTTTT,CASTPRPGEPNTGELFF
TRBJ2-3,.,TRBV5-1,14,.,TGCGCCACCAAAGGGGCGGTTAGCACAGATACGCAGTATTTT,CATKGAVSTDTQYF
TRBJ2-4,.,TRBV2,14,TRBD1,TGTGCCAGCAGTGGATGGGACAGGGTGAACATTCAGTACTTC,CASSGWDRVNIQYF
TRBJ1-1,.,TRBV6-6,16,TRBD1,TGTGCCAGCCGCACTGGACAGGGATACATGAACACTGAAGCTTTCTTT,CASRTGQGYMNTEAFF
TRBJ1-1,.,TRBV18,15,.,TGTGCCAGCTCACCCGTCGTGGGCCGTGAGACTGAAGCTTTCTTT,CASSPVVGRETEAFF
TRBJ1-1,.,TRBV19,13,.,TGTGCCAGTAGGGAACAAGGAAACACTGAAGCTTTCTTT,CASREQGNTEAFF
TRBJ1-1,.,TRBV5-4,15,TRBD1,TGTGCCAGCAGCCACAGTAGGGACAGGAACACTGAAGCTTTCTTT,CASSHSRDRNTEAFF
TRBJ2-3,.,TRBV5-4,13,.,TGTGCCAGCAACAGGGTCATTGCAGATACGCAGTATTTT,CASNRVIADTQYF
TRBJ2-1,few,TRBV11-3,16,.,TGTGCCAGCAGCTTAGCGGGTTTCGGCTCCTACAATGAGCAGTTCTTC,CASSLAGFGSYNEQFF
TRBJ1-1,.,TRBV19,13,.,TGTGCCAGTAGTTCCGGGCGGGGGGCTGAAGCTTTCTTT,CASSSGRGAEAFF
TRBJ2-7,.,TRBV7-9,12,TRBD2,TGTGCCAGCAGCTCAGCGGGGGGCGAGCAGTACTTC,CASSSAGGEQYF
TRBJ2-2,.,TRBV5-1,15,.,TGCGCCAGCAGCTTGGTGGGACAGAACACCGGGGAGCTGTTTTTT,CASSLVGQNTGELFF
TRBJ2-1,.,TRBV11-2,15,.,TGTGCCAGCAGCTGGACCCAGGGCTATATCAATGAGCAGTTCTTC,CASSWTQGYINEQFF
TRBJ1-1,once,TRBV29-1,14,.,TGCAGCGTTCTCCCACTATACATGAACACTGAAGCTTTCTTT,CSVLPLYMNTEAFF
TRBJ2-7,.,TRBV28,15,TRBD2,TGTGCCAGCCGATCGCCGGGACTAAGGGCCTACGAGCAGTACTTC,CASRSPGLRAYEQYF
TRBJ1-4,.,TRBV2,15,.,TGTGCCAGCGATCTAACGGGACGGACGAATGAAAAACTGTTTTTT,CASDLTGRTNEKLFF
TRBJ2-5,.,TRBV5-1,13,.,TGCGCCAGCAGCTTGGGGGGAGCGGAGACCCAGTACTTC,CASSLGGAETQYF
TRBJ1-3,.,TRBV5-1,17,.,TGCGCCAGCAGCCCCTCGGGGGGGGTCCTGGCTGGAAACACCATATATTTT,CASSPSGGVLAGNTIYF
TRBJ2-7,.,TRBV4-2,15,TRBD1,TGTGCCAGCAGCCAAGATGAGACAGGGGGCTACGAGCAGTACTTC,CASSQDETGGYEQYF
TRBJ1-5,.,TRBV7-9,13,.,TGTGCCAGCAGCTTGACAGCAGGGGAGCCCCAGCATTTT,CASSLTAGEPQHF
TRBJ2-5,.,TRBV13,13,.,TGTGCCAGCAGCAAACAGGGACAAGAGACCCAGTACTTC,CASSKQGQETQYF
TRBJ1-1,once,TRBV11-3,12,.,TGTGCCAGCAGCTTTCAGGACACTGAAGCTTTCTTT,CASSFQDTEAFF
TRBJ2-7,once,TRBV4-1,15,TRBD2,TGCGCCAGCAGCCAAGATAATAGCGGGAGACCCGAGCAGTACTTC,CASSQDNSGRPEQYF
TRBJ1-2,.,TRBV5-1,14,TRBD1,TGCGCCAGCACCCCCGCCGGGACAGGGTTTGGCTACACCTTC,CASTPAGTGFGYTF
TRBJ2-2,.,TRBV5-4,16,TRBD1,TGTGCCAGCAGCTTGCAGGGGGCTGTTCCAGTTGGGGAGCTGTTTTTT,CASSLQGAVPVGELFF
TRBJ2-1,.,TRBV4-1,17,TRBD1,TGCGCCAGCAGCCAAGATTCACCGGGACAGGGTCGCGATGAGCAGTTCTTC,CASSQDSPGQGRDEQFF
TRBJ1-1,.,TRBV7-2,14,.,TGTGCCAGCAGCTTAGGGGATTATGGCACTGAAGCTTTCTTT,CASSLGDYGTEAFF
TRBJ2-2,.,TRBV7-2,16,.,TGTGCCAGCAGCTTGGAAGCGACAGGAGTTACCGGGGAGCTGTTTTTT,CASSLEATGVTGELFF
TRBJ2-7,.,TRBV7-8,14,TRBD1,TGTGCCAGCAGCTTAGCGGGACAGGTCGTCGAGCAGTACTTC,CASSLAGQVVEQYF
TRBJ2-3,.,TRBV19,15,.,TGTGCCAGTAGTATCTGGTCGGGCGGGACAGATACGCAGTATTTT,CASSIWSGGTDTQYF